The 16 T cell receptor beta chains below come from one sample, sequenced in a study of T cells after yellow fever vaccination. In TCRdb, the 5' RACE reads were re-called with MiXCR into one record per CDR3 protein. The table has about 630,000 distinct CDR3 sequences, approximately 13% seen once. This material consisted of PBMCs, taken on the day of the yellow fever booster vaccination. The receptors originated from a man aged 25 to 40 who received the YFV17D yellow fever vaccine.

CDR3 in amino acids: CASSPQGTGFTEAFF. The CDR3 DNA is TGTGCCAGCTCACCACAAGGGACAGGGTTCACTGAAGCTTTCTTT. The chain has TRBV18 and TRBJ1-1; TRBD1 agrees at 9 bases. The V segment lost 1 base and the J segment 4 bases; nucleotides outside the gene matches: 4. Germline CDR1 KGHSH, CDR2 LQKENI. The CDR3 has 15 residues.

This rearrangement joins TRBV5-6 to TRBJ2-3; TRBD1 is a possible D gene (5 bases). This CDR3 has 16 amino acids. The V and J ends lost 0 bases and 5 bases respectively, with 16 bases between them. CDR1 is SGHDT and CDR2 is YYEEEE in the germline V gene. The CDR3 bases are TGTGCCAGCAGCTTGGAAGGGGATTCATGGGTAGATACGCAGTATTTT. It translates to CASSLEGDSWVDTQYF.

In its sample, this clonotype was seen many times. The chain carries TRBV2 and TRBJ2-5; D is perhaps TRBD1 (6 bases). V shed 3 bases and J shed 5 bases, with 16 bases lying between them. The CDR3 runs 15 residues. Germline V lookup: CDR1 SNHLY, CDR2 FYNNEI. The CDR3 DNA reads TGTGCCAGCAGTGAGGTGTACAGGGCAATTGAGACCCAGTACTTC. Amino acid sequence: CASSEVYRAIETQYF.

For this clonotype: The DNA is omitted, as the CDR3 cannot be located on it reliably, and the CDR3 follows TCRdb's listing. The genes are TRBV27 and TRBJ2-1; TRBD1 was called by the table and not checked on the DNA. The CDR3 sequence runs 16 residues, both termini included. CDR1 and CDR2 from the germline V gene are MNHEY and SMNVEV (reference sequence). The CDR3 protein is CASSLSSFGAGAAVLF.

This clonotype came up once. The rearrangement links TRBV12-3 or TRBV12-4 to TRBJ2-1; 12 bases are a match to TRBD2. The trim removed 3 bases at V and 6 bases at J, leaving 3 bases unmatched. The CDR3 has 15 residues. The DNA of the CDR3 is TGTGCCAGCAGTTTCAGACTAGCGGGAGTCAATGAGCAGTTCTTC. Translated, it gives CASSFRLAGVNEQFF.

The chain couples TRBV27 to TRBJ2-1, with TRBD2 matching over 7 bases. This CDR3 is built from 13 residues. V lost 5 bases to trimming and J lost 15 bases; unmatched junction nucleotides: 13. Germline V lookup: CDR1 MNHEY, CDR2 SMNVEV (reference sequence). The CDR3 bases are TGTGCCAGCAGTCCGCAGGGAGGGTACCGGGGGTTCTTC. Translated: CASSPQGGYRGFF.

The V and J genes are TRBV24-1 and TRBJ2-5, with D unresolved. The V end lost 3 bases, the J end lost 1 base, and 11 bases lay between the germline ends. Germline CDR1 KGHDR, CDR2 SFDVKD. The CDR3 has 15 residues. The CDR3 region is CATSDPRQLQETQYF. CDR3 sequence (DNA): TGTGCCACCAGTGATCCAAGACAACTCCAAGAGACCCAGTACTTC.

The V and J genes are TRBV18 and TRBJ2-3, with 7 bases aligning to TRBD2. The CDR3 contains 15 residues. J lost 0 bases, V lost 5 bases, and 5 bases had no gene match. Germline V gives CDR1 KGHSH, CDR2 LQKENI. CDR3 amino acids: CASSTLADSTDTQYF. CDR3 DNA sequence: TGTGCCAGCTCAACCCTAGCGGACAGCACAGATACGCAGTATTTT.

This clonotype was seen only a few times. This chain uses TRBV7-9 with TRBJ2-3, with 8 bases identical to TRBD2. Germline CDR1 and CDR2: SEHNR and FQNEAQ (reference sequence). CDR3 length: 16 residues. After removal of 2 bases from V and 0 bases from J, the junction contained 4 bases not matched to a gene. The CDR3 nucleotides are TGTGCCAGCAGCTTATCGGGACTAGTTAGCACAGATACGCAGTATTTT. Amino acids: CASSLSGLVSTDTQYF.

The V and J genes are TRBV7-2 and TRBJ2-7; 11 bases fit TRBD1. CDR3 size: 15 residues. With V trimmed by 3 bases and J by 4 bases, 5 bases remained unmatched. Germline V gene data show CDR1 as SGHTA and CDR2 as FQGNSA. CDR3 DNA: TGTGCCAGCAGCTTGGGACAGGGGGGAATATACGAGCAGTACTTC. Amino acid sequence: CASSLGQGGIYEQYF.

In regard to this clonotype: A read error is possible here, since a much larger clone lies one base away. The chain recombines TRBV5-1 with TRBJ2-3; D possibly corresponds to TRBD1 (6 bases). This CDR3 has 14 residues. The V gene lost 4 bases and the J gene lost 2 bases, with 11 bases spanning the gap. In germline, CDR1 is SGHRS, CDR2 YFSETQ. DNA for the CDR3: TGCGCCAGCAGCCCCGGACAGCACACAGATACGCAGTATTTT. Amino acid sequence: CASSPGQHTDTQYF.

This clonotype turned up a few times. The V gene is TRBV10-3, the J gene TRBJ2-7, with a tentative D call TRBD2 (6 bases). Germline V lookup: CDR1 ENHRY, CDR2 SYGVKD. Trimming removed 6 bases from V and 2 bases from J, with 11 bases in between. The CDR3 is made up of 13 amino acids. In nucleotides, the CDR3 is TGTGCCATCAGCGGGAGACAAACCTACGAGCAGTACTTC. Residues: CAISGRQTYEQYF.

The table lists this clonotype with a few counts. V is TRBV12-3 or TRBV12-4 and J is TRBJ2-3; 7 bases agree with TRBD2. V trimming: 2 bases; J trimming: 2 bases; junction bases outside the gene matches: 4. This CDR3 has 15 residues. The CDR3, as DNA: TGTGCCAGCAGTTTAAGCGGGGCATTCACAGATACGCAGTATTTT. Encoded protein: CASSLSGAFTDTQYF.

This clonotype was seen a handful of times. J is TRBJ1-1 and V is TRBV6-1; D is possibly TRBD1 (6 bases). CDR3 length equals 15 residues. Germline lookup yields CDR1 MNHNS and CDR2 SASEGT. Trimming stripped 5 bases from V and 5 bases from J, with 18 bases between. This CDR3 reads CASSPRKGGWTEAFF. CDR3 coding DNA: TGTGCCAGCAGTCCCAGGAAGGGGGGATGGACTGAAGCTTTCTTT.

This clonotype was recorded at least ten times. The gene calls are TRBV12-3 or TRBV12-4 and TRBJ2-7; D is unresolved. The CDR3 runs to 13 residues. V lost 3 bases and J 2 bases, leaving 8 bases between the germline ends. DNA for the CDR3: TGTGCCAGCAGTTTGCGTCAGACCTACGAGCAGTACTTC. Protein sequence: CASSLRQTYEQYF.

This chain links TRBV5-4 with TRBJ2-5; D might be TRBD2 (6 bases). The germline gives CDR1 SGHNT, CDR2 YYREEE (reference sequence). The CDR3 length is 14 residues. V lost 4 bases, J lost 5 bases, and 15 bases lay in between. CDR3: CASSPRRGTETQYF. As DNA, the CDR3 is TGTGCCAGCAGCCCCCGTCGGGGGACGGAGACCCAGTACTTC.